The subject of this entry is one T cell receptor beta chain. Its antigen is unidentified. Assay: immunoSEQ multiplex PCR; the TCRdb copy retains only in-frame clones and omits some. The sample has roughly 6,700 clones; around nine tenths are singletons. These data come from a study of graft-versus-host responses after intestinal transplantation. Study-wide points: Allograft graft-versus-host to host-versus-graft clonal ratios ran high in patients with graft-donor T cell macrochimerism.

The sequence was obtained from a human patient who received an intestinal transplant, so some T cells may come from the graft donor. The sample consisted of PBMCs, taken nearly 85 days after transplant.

CDR3 in amino acids: CASSLGTGEETQYF. DNA of the CDR3: TGTGCCAGCAGTCTCGGAACAGGGGAAGAGACCCAGTACTTC. The chain joins TRBV28 to TRBJ2-5, with TRBD1 matching over 7 bases. Per germline, CDR1 MDHEN and CDR2 SYDVKM. The V and J ends lost 5 bases and 3 bases, in that order; junction bases with no gene match: 6. The CDR3 contains 14 residues.